The present TCR beta chain was sequenced within a study of identical twins. Study outcomes and limitations: One should note that invariant MAIT and iNKT cells could partly confound zero-insertion analyses. Findings came from cross-sectional statistics, without long-term follow-up of donors. Insertions were fewer in abundant cord blood beta clonotypes, whereas memory repertoires showed none of this pattern.

One entry per CDR3 protein, called by TCRdb with MiXCR from the 5' RACE reads. The sample lists roughly 240,000 distinct CDR3 sequences; approximately 8% were seen once. There are a few counts of this clonotype. Its antigen is not identified. The CDR3 consists of 16 residues. The germline gives CDR1 SGHRS, CDR2 YFSETQ. V was clipped by 4 bases and J by 7 bases; unmatched bases: 14. This sample also appeared in a second study, on yellow fever vaccine responses in identical twins. That study adds: Twins reportedly showed a vaccine T cell response that seemed partly convergent and partly personalized.

Sequencing was done on a sample of CD8+ T cells sorted from blood. This rearrangement joins TRBV5-1 to TRBJ2-1; 7 positions match TRBD2. This receptor was taken from a woman between 18 and 29 years old in good health. The DNA for the CDR3 is TGCGCCAGCAGCCTGGAGTGGTCTAGCGGCGGGAATGAGCAGTTCTTC. Translated, it gives CASSLEWSSGGNEQFF.